Listed below are T cell receptor beta chains from one sample, sequenced in a study of shared clonotypes between healthy human individuals. Data came from immunoSEQ multiplex PCR; TCRdb stores just in-frame clones and leaves some out. The sample shows hundreds of thousands of clones, approximately 80% of them seen only once. Sample: PBMCs. The receptor set was obtained from a woman in her thirties or forties in good health. Some clones in this sample may be carry-over from other donors' samples. Each CDR3 is given with its conserved first and last residue. The D gene is left open where the match is weak.

V | D | CDR3
TRBV5-6 | TRBD1 | CASSLGGQGYYGYTF
TRBV7-3 | . | CASSLGPRDTQYF
TRBV29-1 | TRBD1 | CSVAPDRAHEQYF
TRBV11-1 | TRBD1 | CASSSQGAGEKLFF
TRBV9 | TRBD1 | CASSVGQGTEAFF
TRBV9 | . | CASSPPGFLNTEAFF
TRBV10-3 | TRBD2 | CAISEDSTGGNEQFF
TRBV7-2 | . | CASSPIGGRNQPQHF
TRBV6-4 | . | CASSPTGISGANVLTF
TRBV11-2 | . | CASSPQTWDYGYTF
TRBV4-1 | TRBD1 | CASSQGTGVAEAFF
TRBV6-6 | TRBD2 | CASSLAGDYNEQFF
TRBV9 | TRBD1 | CASSPRTGTTYEQYF
TRBV7-3 | TRBD1 | CASSPLFGQGGTGELFF
TRBV6-6 | TRBD1 | CASSTGDAGELFF
TRBV2 | . | CASSVRSEETQYF
TRBV6-1 | . | CASKLAFRYEQYF
TRBV29-1 | . | CSGGGTWYEQYF
TRBV18 | TRBD1 | CASSIHRGDEQFF
TRBV7-9 | . | CASSLDTGPNYGYTF
TRBV27 | TRBD2 | CASSLLRTSGTDTQYF
TRBV7-5 | . | CARRPKTGTGGSLSGNTIYF
TRBV18 | . | CASSTSGYNEQFF
TRBV25-1 | . | CASSEYEGHEQYF
TRBV29-1 | TRBD1 | CSVRTGGETQYF
TRBV6-6 | TRBD1 | CASSPRDRGYSYEQYF
TRBV7-3 | . | CASSLVPGSGANVLTF
TRBV11-2 | TRBD2 | CASSLGLAELAKNIQYF
TRBV29-1 | . | CSVEDPGRGETQYF
TRBV5-6 | TRBD2 | CASSPLAGEATGELFF
TRBV18 | TRBD2 | CASSPLPAGGPGDEQYF
TRBV5-4 | TRBD2 | CASTIAGGRYNEQFF
TRBV7-9 | TRBD1 | CASGSTGKYEQFF
TRBV29-1 | TRBD1 | CSVRGQGNNQPQHF
TRBV11-2 | . | CASSLELGGVGTYEQYF
TRBV5-4 | TRBD1 | CASSLAGGLGETQYF
TRBV2 | . | CASSEEAGYGIQYF
TRBV7-7 | TRBD2 | CASSKGLAEEQYF
TRBV10-3 | . | CAIAGGDLSYEQYF
TRBV7-3 | . | CASSIGAGNTIYF
TRBV28 | . | CASGGGGNQPQHF
TRBV7-8 | . | CASSLVAFYEQYF
TRBV28 | TRBD1 | CASSLGTGGAFF
TRBV15 | TRBD2 | CATSRLVGTSGERNIQYF
TRBV4-1 | TRBD2 | CASSRSSEGGWPYEQYF
TRBV7-9 | TRBD2 | CASSPGLVNAYEQYF
TRBV5-5 | TRBD2 | CASSYEGRENTDTQYF
TRBV7-9 | TRBD2 | CASSLTPGTSGSGEQFF
TRBV28 | . | CASSGPPENTEAFF
TRBV7-6 | . | CASSSRPADEQYF
TRBV5-6 | . | CASSSWGRPRRAETQYF
TRBV4-1 | TRBD2 | CASSQGEAGGWRDEQFF
TRBV29-1 | TRBD2 | CSVQGLAGGSSYNEQFF
TRBV18 | . | CASSQLRDGTGELFF
TRBV9 | . | CASSGGIGAETQYF
TRBV7-9 | . | CASTKTSGAGNTIYF
TRBV4-1 | . | CASSPINGGNEQFF
TRBV12-5 | . | CASSRSTGELFF
TRBV5-4 | . | CASSLGSAGPLYGYTF
TRBV21-1 | . | CASSGPCRTGDDTNEKLFF